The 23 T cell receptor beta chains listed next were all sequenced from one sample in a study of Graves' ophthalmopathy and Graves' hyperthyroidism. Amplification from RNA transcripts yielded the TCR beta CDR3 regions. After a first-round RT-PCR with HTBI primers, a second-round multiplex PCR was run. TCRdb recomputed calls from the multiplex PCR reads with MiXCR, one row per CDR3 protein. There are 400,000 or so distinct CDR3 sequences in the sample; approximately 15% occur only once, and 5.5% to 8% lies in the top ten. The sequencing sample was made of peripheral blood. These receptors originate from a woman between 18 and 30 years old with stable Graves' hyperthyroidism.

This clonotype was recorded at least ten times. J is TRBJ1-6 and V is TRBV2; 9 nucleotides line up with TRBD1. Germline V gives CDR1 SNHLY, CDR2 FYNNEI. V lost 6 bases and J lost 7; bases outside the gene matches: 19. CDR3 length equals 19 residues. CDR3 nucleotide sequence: TGTGCCAGCAGAGCCGGGACAGGGAACCCGTGGGATATGAATTCACCCCTCCACTTT. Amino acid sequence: CASRAGTGNPWDMNSPLHF. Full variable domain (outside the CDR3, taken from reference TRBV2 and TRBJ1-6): EPEVTQTPSHQVTQMGQEVILRCVPISNHLYFYWYRQILGQKVEFLVSFYNNEISEKSEIFDDQFSVERPDGSNFTLKIRSTKLEDSAMYFCASRAGTGNPWDMNSPLHFGNGTRLTVT.

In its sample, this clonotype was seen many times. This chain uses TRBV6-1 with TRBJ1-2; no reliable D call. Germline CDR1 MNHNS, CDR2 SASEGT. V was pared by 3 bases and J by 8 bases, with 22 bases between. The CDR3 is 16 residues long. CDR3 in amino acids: CASSENLVERGRGYTF. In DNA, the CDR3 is TGTGCCAGCAGTGAGAATTTAGTTGAGCGAGGGAGAGGCTACACCTTC.

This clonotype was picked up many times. The CDR3 sequence is CASSLDLESYEQYF. The CDR3 coding sequence is TGTGCCAGCAGCTTAGATCTTGAATCCTACGAGCAGTACTTC. The chain combines TRBV11-2 with TRBJ2-7; D remains ambiguous. V lost 0 bases, J lost 1 base, and 7 bases lay in between. Per the germline V gene, CDR1 is SGHAT and CDR2 is FQNNGV. The CDR3 totals 14 residues.

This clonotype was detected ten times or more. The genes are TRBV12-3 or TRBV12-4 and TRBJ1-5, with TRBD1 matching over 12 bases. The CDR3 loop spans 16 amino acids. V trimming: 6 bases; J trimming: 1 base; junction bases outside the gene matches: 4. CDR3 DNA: TGTGCCAGCAGCCCGGGACAGGGGGCCAGCAATCAGCCCCAGCATTTT. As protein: CASSPGQGASNQPQHF.

Here the CDR3 DNA reads TGTGCCAGCAGCCCTGAACCCAAAACCGGGGAGCTGTTTTTT. This gives the protein CASSPEPKTGELFF. The chain links TRBV13 to TRBJ2-2; D not resolved. Germline CDR1 is PRHDT and CDR2 is FYEKMQ (reference sequence). The length of the CDR3 is 14 residues. V was cut by 5 bases and J by 5 bases, with 12 bases left in between. Complete variable domain (other parts from reference TRBV13 and TRBJ2-2): AAGVIQSPRHLIKEKRETATLKCYPIPRHDTVYWYQQGPGQDPQFLISFYEKMQSDKGSIPDRFSAQQFSDYHSELNMSSLELGDSALYFCASSPEPKTGELFFGEGSRLTVL.

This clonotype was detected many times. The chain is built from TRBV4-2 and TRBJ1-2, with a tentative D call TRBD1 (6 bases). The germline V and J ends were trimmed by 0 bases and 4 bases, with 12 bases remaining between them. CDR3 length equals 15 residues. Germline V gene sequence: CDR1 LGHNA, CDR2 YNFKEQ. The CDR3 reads CASSQDRGDVYGYTF. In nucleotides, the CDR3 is TGTGCCAGCAGCCAAGATAGGGGGGACGTCTATGGCTACACCTTC.

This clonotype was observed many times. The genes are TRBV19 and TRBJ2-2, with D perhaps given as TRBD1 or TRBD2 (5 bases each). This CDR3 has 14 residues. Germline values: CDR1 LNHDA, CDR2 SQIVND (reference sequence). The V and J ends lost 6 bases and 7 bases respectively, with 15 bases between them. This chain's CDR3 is CASRTPGRVGELFF. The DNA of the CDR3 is TGTGCCAGTAGAACCCCAGGGAGAGTCGGGGAGCTGTTTTTT.

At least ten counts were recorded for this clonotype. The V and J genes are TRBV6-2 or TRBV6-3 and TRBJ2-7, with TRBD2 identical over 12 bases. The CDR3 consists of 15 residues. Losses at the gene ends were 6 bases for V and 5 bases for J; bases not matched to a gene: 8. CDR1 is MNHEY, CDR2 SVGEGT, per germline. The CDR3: CASRLLAGGWNEQYF. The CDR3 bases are TGTGCCAGCAGATTACTAGCGGGGGGCTGGAACGAGCAGTACTTC.

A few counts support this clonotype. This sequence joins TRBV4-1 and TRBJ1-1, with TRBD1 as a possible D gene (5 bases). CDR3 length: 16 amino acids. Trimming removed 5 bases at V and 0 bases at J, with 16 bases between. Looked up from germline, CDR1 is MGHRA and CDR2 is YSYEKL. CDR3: CASSSQTGAMNTEAFF. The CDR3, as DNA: TGCGCCAGCAGCTCACAAACCGGGGCCATGAACACTGAAGCTTTCTTT.

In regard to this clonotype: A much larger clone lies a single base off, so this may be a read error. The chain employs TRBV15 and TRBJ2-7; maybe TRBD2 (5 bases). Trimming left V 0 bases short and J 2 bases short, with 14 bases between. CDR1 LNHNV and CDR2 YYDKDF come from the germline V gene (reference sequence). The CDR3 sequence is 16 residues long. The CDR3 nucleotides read TGTGCCACCAGCAGAGATCTGGCTAGCAGCGCCTACGAGCAGTACTTC. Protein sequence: CATSRDLASSAYEQYF. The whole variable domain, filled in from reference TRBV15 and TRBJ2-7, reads DAMVIQNPRYQVTQFGKPVTLSCSQTLNHNVMYWYQQKSSQAPKLLFHYYDKDFNNEADTPDNFQSRRPNTSFCFLDIRSPGLGDTAMYLCATSRDLASSAYEQYFGPGTRLTVT.

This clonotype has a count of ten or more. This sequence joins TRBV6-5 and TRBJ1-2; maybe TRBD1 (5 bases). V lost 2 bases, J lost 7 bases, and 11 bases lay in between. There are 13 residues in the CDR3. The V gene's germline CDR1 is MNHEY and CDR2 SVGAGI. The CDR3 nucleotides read TGTGCCAGCAGTTACCCCGGGGGAGGTGGCTACACCTTC. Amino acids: CASSYPGGGGYTF.

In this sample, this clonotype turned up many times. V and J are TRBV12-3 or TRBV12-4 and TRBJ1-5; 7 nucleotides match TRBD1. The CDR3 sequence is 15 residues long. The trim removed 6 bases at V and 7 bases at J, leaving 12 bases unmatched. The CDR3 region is CASRSRGGGGQPQHF. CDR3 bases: TGTGCCAGCAGAAGCCGCGGAGGGGGCGGGCAGCCCCAGCATTTT.

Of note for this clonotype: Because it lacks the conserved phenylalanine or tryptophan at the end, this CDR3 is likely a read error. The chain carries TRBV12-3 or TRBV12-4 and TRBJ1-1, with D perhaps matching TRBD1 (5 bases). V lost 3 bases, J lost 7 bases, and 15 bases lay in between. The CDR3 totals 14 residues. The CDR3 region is CASSFDRSSFEAFY. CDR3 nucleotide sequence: TGTGCCAGCAGTTTTGACAGATCATCCTTTGAAGCTTTCTAT.

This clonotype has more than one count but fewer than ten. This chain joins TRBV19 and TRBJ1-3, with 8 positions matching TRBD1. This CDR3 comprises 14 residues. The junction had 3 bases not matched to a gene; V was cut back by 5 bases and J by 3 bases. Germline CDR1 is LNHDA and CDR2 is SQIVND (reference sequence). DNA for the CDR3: TGTGCCAGTAGTGACAGGGGAGTTGGAAACACCATATATTTT. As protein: CASSDRGVGNTIYF.

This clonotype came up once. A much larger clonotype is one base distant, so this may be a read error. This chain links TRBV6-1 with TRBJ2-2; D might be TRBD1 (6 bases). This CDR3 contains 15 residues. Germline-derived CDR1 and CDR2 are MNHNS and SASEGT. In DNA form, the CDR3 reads TGTGCCAGCAGTGAGGAGACAGGAAACACCGGGGAGCTGTGTTTT. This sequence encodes CASSEETGNTGELCF.

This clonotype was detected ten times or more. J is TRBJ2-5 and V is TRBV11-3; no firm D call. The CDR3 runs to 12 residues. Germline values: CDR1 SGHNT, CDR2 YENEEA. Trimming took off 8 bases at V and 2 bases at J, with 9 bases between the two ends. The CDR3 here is CASSGLQETQYF. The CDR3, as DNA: TGTGCCAGCTCGGGTCTACAAGAGACCCAGTACTTC.

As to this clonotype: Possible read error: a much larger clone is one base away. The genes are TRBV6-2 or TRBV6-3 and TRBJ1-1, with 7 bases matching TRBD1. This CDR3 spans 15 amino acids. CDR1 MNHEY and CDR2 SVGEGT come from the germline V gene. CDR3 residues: CASSPGGGLNTGAFF. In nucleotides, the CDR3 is TGTGCCAGCAGCCCAGGAGGGGGCCTGAACACTGGAGCTTTCTTT.

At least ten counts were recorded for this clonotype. CDR3 in amino acids: CASISLSYNSPLHF. CDR3 in DNA: TGTGCCAGCATTTCGCTCTCCTATAATTCACCCCTCCACTTT. This chain connects TRBV6-5 to TRBJ1-6; no definite D call. Trimming left V 7 bases short and J 0 bases short, with 7 bases between. Germline V gives CDR1 MNHEY, CDR2 SVGAGI. The CDR3 loop spans 14 amino acids.

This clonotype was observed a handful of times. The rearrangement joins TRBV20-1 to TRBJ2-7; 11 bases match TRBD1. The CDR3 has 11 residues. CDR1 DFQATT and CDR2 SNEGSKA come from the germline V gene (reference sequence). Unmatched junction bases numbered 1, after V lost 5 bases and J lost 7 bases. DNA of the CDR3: TGCAGTGCTGGGACAGGGGGGGAGCAGTACTTC. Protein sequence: CSAGTGGEQYF.

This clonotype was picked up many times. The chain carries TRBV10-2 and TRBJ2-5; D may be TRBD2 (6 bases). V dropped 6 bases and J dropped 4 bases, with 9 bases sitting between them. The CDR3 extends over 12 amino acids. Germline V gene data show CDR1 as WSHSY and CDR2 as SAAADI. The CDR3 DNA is TGCGCCAGCAGCATGGGAGGAGAGACCCAGTACTTC. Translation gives CASSMGGETQYF.

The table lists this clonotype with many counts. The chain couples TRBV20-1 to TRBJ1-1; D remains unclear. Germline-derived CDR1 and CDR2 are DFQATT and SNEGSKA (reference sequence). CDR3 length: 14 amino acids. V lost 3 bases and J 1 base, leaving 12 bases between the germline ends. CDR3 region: CSASPSTANTEAFF. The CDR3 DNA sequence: TGCAGTGCTAGCCCTTCTACAGCGAACACTGAAGCTTTCTTT.

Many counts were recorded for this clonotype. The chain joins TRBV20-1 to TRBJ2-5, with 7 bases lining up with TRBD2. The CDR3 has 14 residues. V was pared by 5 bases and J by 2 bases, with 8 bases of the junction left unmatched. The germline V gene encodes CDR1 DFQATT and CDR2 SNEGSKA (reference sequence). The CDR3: CSAHRGAGQETQYF. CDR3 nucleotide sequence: TGCAGTGCTCACCGGGGAGCGGGACAAGAGACCCAGTACTTC.

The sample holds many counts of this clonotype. CDR3 bases: TGTGCCAGCACAAGGGACTACGAGCAGTACTTC. Protein: CASTRDYEQYF. The gene calls are TRBV7-9 and TRBJ2-7; D is uncertain. Trimming pared 7 bases from V and 3 bases from J, leaving 7 bases between. Germline assignment: CDR1 SEHNR and CDR2 FQNEAQ (reference sequence). CDR3 size: 11 residues.